This T cell receptor (beta chain) was sequenced during a study of cytomegalovirus exposure and HLA in healthy donors. Healthy bone marrow donors formed the donor group. General study points: Later findings reportedly placed an Asian-associated ancestry cluster below the approximately 630-donor mean for N-insertions. Roughly uniform depth of sequencing across donors was assumed in presence/absence analyses.

PCR used 60 Vbeta primers and 13 Jbeta primers. Per the original methods: Among the unique TCR beta chains that a later analysis counted, about 79 million in all, about 12 million were shared. TCRdb's table, derived via immunoSEQ multiplex PCR, lists solely in-frame clones and lacks some. The DNA was the basis for D and trimming; V, J and clone size are from that table. This table holds some 190,000 clones, 75% to 90% found once. CDR1 and CDR2 (germline): GTSNPN, SVGIG (reference sequence). Trimming cost V 4 bases and J 8 bases, with 17 bases left between them. CDR3 length: 13 amino acids. To note about this clone: Antigen specificity is unknown.

The V call is TRBV30, the J call TRBJ1-1; D remains ambiguous. This TCR was recovered from a girl between 5 and 17 years old in good health and CMV-seropositive. The specimen was PBMCs. CDR3 sequence (DNA): TGTGCCTGGACGGCCTCACCCGCGGTAGAAGCTTTCTTT. Protein: CAWTASPAVEAFF.